The 14 T cell receptor beta chains below all came from one sample that was sequenced in a study of T-cell reconstitution after alpha-beta-depleted transplantation in children. Preparation of the TCRbeta library involved a method that used unique molecular identifiers. Each CDR3 protein gets one entry after TCRdb re-called the PCR reads with MiXCR. The sample yields approximately 1,000,000 distinct CDR3 sequences, roughly 29% seen once. The sample consisted of PBMCs, mostly from graft donor cells, taken 360 days after TCRalphabeta/CD19-depleted stem cell transplant. The receptor set was obtained from a boy in the first two years of life who had a stem cell transplant for SCID, so the T cells may come from the graft donor.

This clonotype turned up a few times. The chain employs TRBV12-3 or TRBV12-4 and TRBJ1-2; 9 nucleotides align to TRBD1. Germline trimming cut 7 bases from V and 6 bases from J; bases unmatched to any gene: 15. This CDR3 is 16 amino acids long. The CDR3 bases are TGTGCCAGCACAAACGGGGACAGGGTCAATATAGATGGCTACACCTTC. Its protein product is CASTNGDRVNIDGYTF.

The chain links TRBV20-1 to TRBJ2-7, with 11 bases that match TRBD2. V lost 3 bases and J lost 5; bases outside the gene matches: 3. The CDR3 has 13 amino acids. Germline values: CDR1 DFQATT, CDR2 SNEGSKA (reference sequence). The CDR3 DNA sequence: TGCAGTGCTAGTAGCGGGGGGGCGGACGAGCAGTACTTC. Amino acids: CSASSGGADEQYF.

The chain carries TRBV20-1 and TRBJ2-5, with D perhaps matching TRBD1 or TRBD2 (5 bases each). In germline, CDR1 is DFQATT, CDR2 SNEGSKA (reference sequence). Trimming left V 2 bases short and J 4 bases short, with 11 bases between. There are 13 residues in the CDR3. The CDR3 DNA reads as TGCAGTGCTAGACCGGGACCCCCAGAGACCCAGTACTTC. Protein product: CSARPGPPETQYF.

This clonotype turned up a few times. The rearrangement joins TRBV4-1 to TRBJ1-2; D is unclear. CDR3 length: 12 amino acids. Trimming stripped 6 bases from V and 1 base from J, with 6 bases between. Germline CDR1 MGHRA, CDR2 YSYEKL. In DNA form, the CDR3 reads TGCGCCAGCAGGGGTTATAACTATGGCTACACCTTC. Translated, it gives CASRGYNYGYTF.

The V gene is TRBV7-2, the J gene TRBJ2-7, with D possibly matching TRBD1 (5 bases). V lost 1 base to trimming and J lost 3 bases, with 13 bases between them. This CDR3 region has 15 residues. Germline V gene data show CDR1 as SGHTA and CDR2 as FQGNSA. CDR3 sequence (DNA): TGTGCCAGCAGCTTAGGTGGGGCAGGCGTCTACGAGCAGTACTTC. As protein: CASSLGGAGVYEQYF.

This clonotype has just a few counts. The chain recombines TRBV10-3 with TRBJ1-4; unclear D gene. Germline V gives CDR1 ENHRY, CDR2 SYGVKD. The CDR3 length is 15 residues. V was shortened by 3 bases and J by 0 bases, with 8 bases between the two germline ends. The CDR3 loop is CAISDGVATNEKLFF. DNA for the CDR3: TGTGCCATCAGTGACGGGGTTGCAACTAATGAAAAACTGTTTTTT.

On this clonotype itself: A read error may be the cause here, since a much bigger clone is one base away. The J gene is TRBJ1-5, the V gene TRBV6-5; D not certain. CDR3 length: 13 residues. Trimming left V 5 bases short and J 2 bases short, with 7 bases between. Germline values: CDR1 MNHEY, CDR2 SVGAGI. CDR3 protein: CASSNGGNQPQHF. CDR3 coding DNA: TGTGCCAGCAGTAACGGGGGCAATCAGCCCCAGCATTTT.

This clonotype has a handful of counts. This rearrangement joins TRBV5-1 to TRBJ2-7; 9 bases are a match to TRBD1. V dropped 4 bases and J dropped 2; count of bases not matched to a gene: 10. CDR1 and CDR2 from the germline V gene are SGHRS and YFSETQ. The CDR3 runs to 16 residues. CDR3 amino acids: CASSPTTGTGTYEQYF. CDR3 DNA sequence: TGCGCCAGCAGCCCTACTACCGGGACAGGGACCTACGAGCAGTACTTC.

This sequence joins TRBV7-2 and TRBJ2-5; no clear D. V dropped 7 bases and J dropped 1 base, with 16 bases sitting between them. The CDR3 sequence is 15 residues long. Germline lookup yields CDR1 SGHTA and CDR2 FQGNSA. The CDR3 reads CASTDPGPFQETQYF. The CDR3 coding sequence is TGTGCCAGCACCGACCCAGGACCATTCCAAGAGACCCAGTACTTC.

The chain combines TRBV27 with TRBJ1-3; D gene unclear. The CDR3 covers 13 residues. V lost 3 bases, J lost 4 bases, and 7 bases lay in between. Germline CDR1 MNHEY, CDR2 SMNVEV (reference sequence). CDR3 region: CASSLFWGNTIYF. The CDR3 nucleotides read TGTGCCAGCAGTTTGTTTTGGGGAAACACCATATATTTT.

The chain recombines TRBV28 with TRBJ2-7; weak D call: TRBD1 (6 bases). CDR3 length: 15 residues. Trimming removed 8 bases at V and 1 base at J, with 18 bases between. From germline, CDR1 is MDHEN and CDR2 SYDVKM. This CDR3 reads CASGLRPDRSYEQYF. The CDR3 DNA reads TGTGCCAGCGGATTGCGCCCCGACAGGTCCTACGAGCAGTACTTC.

The chain couples TRBV12-3 or TRBV12-4 to TRBJ2-6; D ambiguous. The V gene lost 1 base and the J gene lost 2 bases, with 6 bases spanning the gap. The CDR3 sequence is 15 residues long. The CDR3 region is CASSLGAPGANVLTF. The CDR3 DNA reads TGTGCCAGCAGTTTAGGTGCACCTGGGGCCAACGTCCTGACTTTC.

This clonotype came up a few times. The J gene is TRBJ2-6, the V gene TRBV3-1, with a weak D call TRBD1 (6 bases). The germline gives CDR1 LGHDT, CDR2 YNNKEL (reference sequence). V shed 3 bases and J shed 0 bases, with 15 bases lying between them. There are 18 residues in the CDR3. The CDR3 spells CASSHIAGASSGANVLTF. The CDR3 nucleotides read TGTGCCAGCAGCCACATCGCAGGGGCCAGCTCTGGGGCCAACGTCCTGACTTTC.

The gene calls are TRBV24-1 and TRBJ2-3; weak D call: TRBD1 (5 bases). Per the germline V gene, CDR1 is KGHDR and CDR2 is SFDVKD. The CDR3 spans 16 residues. V lost 6 bases and J 1 base, leaving 16 bases between the germline ends. The CDR3 reads CATSTGQGKGTDTQYF. CDR3 bases: TGTGCCACCAGTACCGGGCAGGGTAAGGGCACAGATACGCAGTATTTT.